This T cell receptor beta chain was captured in a study of shared clonotypes between healthy human individuals. The CDR3 is 11 residues long. The V gene lost 5 bases and the J gene lost 6 bases, with 8 bases spanning the gap. CDR1 and CDR2 from the germline V gene are SQVTM and ANQGSEA. Study-wide findings and caveats: A few donors showed sharing of around 5.3% of naive CD4 clonotypes.

On this clone: The antigen is undetermined.

The data were produced by immunoSEQ multiplex PCR, yet TCRdb's version contains in-frame clones alone and is incomplete. The sample lists roughly 1.5 million clones; nearly 99% were seen once. Source material: naive CD4+ T cells sorted from blood. Subset specified: CD45RA+ positively selected. The receptor's source is a man under 40 in good health. The gene calls are TRBV29-1 and TRBJ2-1; D is undetermined. The CDR3 sequence: CSVLEANEQFF. CDR3 in DNA: TGCAGCGTTTTAGAGGCCAATGAGCAGTTCTTC.